Reported below is one T cell receptor (beta chain). Blood genomic DNA input for TRB amplification was about 240-500 ng. Multiplex PCR with BIOMED2 TRB-A/B primer pools amplified TRB rearrangements. From the multiplex PCR reads, TCRdb called clonotypes with MiXCR, one entry per CDR3 protein. Here the sample spans about 5,100 distinct CDR3 sequences, 25% to 30% being singletons. The data are from a study of T and B cells in COVID-19 patients. Study at large: Blood was sampled from COVID-19 patients who were either actively infected or recovered.

Trimming cost V 3 bases and J 0 bases, with 9 bases left between them. Germline CDR1 is KGHDR and CDR2 is SFDVKD. The CDR3 is 15 residues long. The TCR was taken from a human donor with active COVID-19. The sequenced sample consisted of blood. V usage is TRBV24-1 and J usage is TRBJ2-3; possibly TRBD1 for D (6 bases). The CDR3 is CATSDGTLSTDTQYF. The CDR3 bases are TGTGCCACCAGTGATGGGACATTGAGCACAGATACGCAGTATTTT.